This T cell receptor (beta chain) appears in the sequencing data of a study of cytomegalovirus exposure and HLA in healthy donors. Whole-study context: There were about 86 million unique TCRs (from HLA-typed donors) in an early data release.

The PCR made use of 60 Vbeta and 13 Jbeta primers. In the authors' workflow: The count from a later analysis was tens of millions of unique TCR beta chains, some 12 million of them shared. Method: immunoSEQ multiplex PCR; TCRdb's copy keeps in-frame clones and lacks some. The V and J calls and clone size are taken from that table; D and trimming were inferred from the DNA. The sample yields roughly 71,000 clones, 60% to 75% seen once. The V end was cut by 7 bases, the J end by 0 bases, with 21 bases between. This CDR3 contains 17 residues. Germline V lookup: CDR1 SGHVS, CDR2 FQNEAQ. Source material: PBMCs. This chain connects TRBV7-8 to TRBJ1-2, with D hard to call. This TCR derives from a man aged 35-49 years in good health and CMV-seropositive. In nucleotides, the CDR3 is TGTGCCAGCACCGACCCTCCGGGAGCTGGGTCTAACTATGGCTACACCTTC. It codes for CASTDPPGAGSNYGYTF.